These 29 T cell receptor beta chains were sequenced from one sample in a study of cytomegalovirus exposure and HLA in healthy donors. Vbeta (60) and Jbeta (13) primers were used in the PCR. This table comes from immunoSEQ multiplex PCR, and its TCRdb copy is limited to in-frame clones, with some not included. The sample carries a few hundred thousand clones, about 86% recorded once. The specimen sequenced was PBMCs. These receptors were collected from an older woman in good health and CMV-seropositive.

V usage is TRBV2 and J usage is TRBJ2-1; 13 bases match TRBD2. V shed 5 bases, J shed 6 bases, and the junction held 1 base outside the gene matches. This CDR3 is built from 14 residues. Germline CDR1 and CDR2: SNHLY and FYNNEI. The CDR3 sequence: CASSTSGRANEQFF. Here the CDR3 DNA reads TGTGCCAGCAGTACTAGCGGGAGGGCCAATGAGCAGTTCTTC.

This clone was found once. The gene calls are TRBV13 and TRBJ2-5; TRBD1 matches at 8 bases. The J call is doubtful: the DNA matches TRBJ2-7 better. Germline CDR1 and CDR2: PRHDT and FYEKMQ (reference sequence). The CDR3 runs to 14 residues. CDR3 DNA sequence: TGTGCCAGCAGCTTGCAGGGGGCTCCCTACGAGCAGTACTTC. Amino acids: CASSLQGAPYEQYF.

The chain employs TRBV10-3 and TRBJ2-3; TRBD1 agrees at 9 bases. Germline CDR1 reads ENHRY; CDR2 reads SYGVKD. The CDR3 sequence is 14 residues long. Germline trimming cut 7 bases from V and 3 bases from J; bases unmatched to any gene: 5. Here the CDR3 reads CAIKRQGGTDTQYF. In DNA, the CDR3 is TGTGCCATCAAGCGACAGGGGGGAACAGATACGCAGTATTTT.

The chain carries TRBV10-2 and TRBJ2-1, with TRBD2 matching over 8 bases. V lost 2 bases, J lost 4 bases, and 4 bases stayed unmatched. Germline CDR1 and CDR2: WSHSY and SAAADI. The CDR3 contains 15 residues. The CDR3 bases are TGCGCCAGCAGTGAGCGGGAGGGCCGATACAATGAGCAGTTCTTC. Its protein product is CASSEREGRYNEQFF.

The chain uses TRBV28 and TRBJ2-7, with 13 bases lining up with TRBD2. The germline V gene has CDR1 MDHEN and CDR2 SYDVKM. Unmatched junction bases numbered 11, after V lost 5 bases and J lost 4 bases. CDR3 length: 17 residues. CDR3 loop: CASSPLGLAGAGYEQYF. In nucleotides, the CDR3 is TGTGCCAGCAGTCCGCTCGGACTAGCGGGAGCTGGTTACGAGCAGTACTTC.

The chain recombines TRBV2 with TRBJ2-7, with TRBD2 matching over 9 bases. V lost 8 bases and J lost 1; bases outside the gene matches: 6. The CDR3 is made up of 14 amino acids. CDR1 and CDR2 (germline): SNHLY, FYNNEI. The CDR3 here is CASEGLAGSYEQYF. CDR3 in DNA: TGTGCCAGCGAAGGGCTAGCGGGGTCCTACGAGCAGTACTTC. The variable domain in full, with the rest retrieved from reference TRBV2 and TRBJ2-7, is EPEVTQTPSHQVTQMGQEVILRCVPISNHLYFYWYRQILGQKVEFLVSFYNNEISEKSEIFDDQFSVERPDGSNFTLKIRSTKLEDSAMYFCASEGLAGSYEQYFGPGTRLTVT.

V usage is TRBV27 and J usage is TRBJ2-1; 10 nucleotides agree with TRBD2. Germline values: CDR1 MNHEY, CDR2 SMNVEV (reference sequence). J was trimmed by 7 bases and V by 5 bases; bases with no gene match: 11. The CDR3 length is 16 residues. The CDR3 coding sequence is TGTGCCAGCAGTCAAGAGCCTAGCGGGAGTCGAAATGAGCAGTTCTTC. Amino acids: CASSQEPSGSRNEQFF.

The DNA of the CDR3 is TGCGCCAGCGGATCGACAGGGCAATATACGCAGTATTTT. Translated, it gives CASGSTGQYTQYF. V is TRBV4-1 and J is TRBJ2-3; 7 bases agree with TRBD1. The V gene's germline CDR1 is MGHRA and CDR2 YSYEKL. The CDR3 runs 13 residues. V lost 8 bases, J lost 7 bases, and 9 bases stayed unmatched.

CDR3 DNA: TGTGCCAGCAGCTTGCTCTGGGGCAGGGGGCAATACGAGCAGTACTTC. It codes for CASSLLWGRGQYEQYF. The chain combines TRBV5-6 with TRBJ2-7, with TRBD1 matching over 8 bases. Germline V CDR1 and CDR2: SGHDT, YYEEEE. J gave up 4 bases and V 1 base, and 10 bases lay outside the gene matches. The CDR3 is 16 amino acids.

Regarding this clone: One end of the junction is discordant with germline, which a read error may explain. The V gene is TRBV5-4, the J gene TRBJ1-2, with TRBD1 matching 12 bases. The CDR3 covers 15 residues. Germline CDR1 reads SGHNT; CDR2 reads YYREEE (reference sequence). The DNA for the CDR3 is TGTACCAGCCTCCCGGGACAGGGGGCGAACTATGGCTACACCTTC. Translating it yields CTSLPGQGANYGYTF.

This clone was seen once. CDR3 protein: CASSVGSGGRVNYGYTF. The CDR3 bases are TGTGCCAGCAGCGTAGGAAGTGGCGGCAGAGTTAACTATGGCTACACCTTC. V usage is TRBV9 and J usage is TRBJ1-2; no definite D call. The V gene lost 0 bases and the J gene lost 1 base, with 16 bases spanning the gap. Germline CDR1 SGDLS, CDR2 YYNGEE. The CDR3 covers 17 residues.

The chain carries TRBV6-5 and TRBJ2-1, with 8 nucleotides matching TRBD2. This CDR3 comprises 14 residues. V dropped 5 bases and J dropped 8; count of bases not matched to a gene: 8. From germline, CDR1 is MNHEY and CDR2 SVGAGI. The CDR3 sequence is CASSGASGRDEQFF. The CDR3 region has the DNA TGTGCCAGCAGTGGGGCTAGCGGGCGGGATGAGCAGTTCTTC.

The CDR3 DNA reads TGTGCCAGCAGTTATGGAGAGGGGGGGACAGATACGCAGTATTTT. It encodes CASSYGEGGTDTQYF. The gene calls are TRBV6-5 and TRBJ2-3; tentative D call: TRBD2 (7 bases). Between the trimmed V and J ends, which lost 3 bases and 3 bases, there was a span of 13 bases. Germline V lookup: CDR1 MNHEY, CDR2 SVGAGI. The CDR3 extends over 15 amino acids.

The V and J genes are TRBV30 and TRBJ2-7, with 9 positions matching TRBD2. Trimming at V came to 1 base and at J to 2 bases, leaving 0 bases not matched to a gene. CDR1 and CDR2 from the germline V gene are GTSNPN and SVGIG (reference sequence). This CDR3 region has 13 residues. The CDR3: CAWSGTSAYEQYF. In DNA form, the CDR3 reads TGTGCCTGGAGTGGGACTAGCGCCTACGAGCAGTACTTC.

V gene TRBV10-3 combines with J gene TRBJ2-5; a weak D match, TRBD1 (5 bases). Germline-derived CDR1 and CDR2 are ENHRY and SYGVKD. This CDR3 has 14 residues. V was clipped by 2 bases and J by 4 bases, with 11 bases between them. This chain's CDR3 is CAISEPTGSETQYF. CDR3 sequence (DNA): TGTGCCATCAGTGAGCCAACAGGTTCAGAGACCCAGTACTTC.

In this sample, this clone turned up once. This rearrangement joins TRBV4-2 to TRBJ2-1; D might be TRBD2 (5 bases). With 1 base removed from V and 7 bases from J, the gap between germline ends came to 11 bases. The CDR3 spans 14 residues. CDR1 and CDR2 (germline): LGHNA, YNFKEQ. The CDR3 DNA sequence: TGTGCCAGCAGCCAAGCGGAGGAGCCTAATGAGCAGTTCTTC. Protein: CASSQAEEPNEQFF.

The chain joins TRBV2 to TRBJ1-2; no clear D gene. The V and J ends lost 7 bases and 4 bases respectively, with 13 bases between them. CDR3 length equals 13 residues. CDR1 and CDR2 (germline): SNHLY, FYNNEI. CDR3 in DNA: TGTGCCAGCACCTTAGGAGGCCTCTATGGCTACACCTTC. Translated: CASTLGGLYGYTF.

The chain uses TRBV4-1 and TRBJ1-5, with TRBD1 matching 10 bases. The CDR3 length is 16 residues. Germline assignment: CDR1 MGHRA and CDR2 YSYEKL. J gave up 7 bases and V 3 bases, and 9 bases lay outside the gene matches. CDR3 sequence (DNA): TGCGCCAGCAGCCAGGCGGGACAGGGGTCAGAACAGCCCCAGCATTTT. Translated, it gives CASSQAGQGSEQPQHF.

The chain has TRBV28 and TRBJ2-3, with a possible D match to TRBD2 (5 bases). The CDR3 runs to 15 residues. In germline, CDR1 is MDHEN, CDR2 SYDVKM. V was pared by 2 bases and J by 1 base, with 10 bases between. CDR3 sequence: CASSLQSGRTDTQYF. Here the CDR3 DNA reads TGTGCCAGCAGTTTACAAAGCGGTCGCACAGATACGCAGTATTTT.

This clone showed up just a few times. This chain uses TRBV6-1 with TRBJ2-7; the D is unclear. Germline values: CDR1 MNHNS, CDR2 SASEGT. V lost 10 bases and J 1 base, leaving 14 bases between the germline ends. The CDR3 is made up of 13 amino acids. The CDR3 loop is CATEDDLSYEQYF. CDR3 DNA sequence: TGTGCCACCGAGGATGATCTGTCCTACGAGCAGTACTTC.

This clone was recorded a few times. The chain is built from TRBV5-1 and TRBJ2-5; the match to TRBD2 covers 10 bases. J gave up 9 bases and V 5 bases, and 13 bases lay outside the gene matches. The CDR3 length is 15 residues. CDR1 SGHRS and CDR2 YFSETQ come from the germline V gene. The CDR3 spells CASRTTGTSVPSQYF. The CDR3 region has the DNA TGCGCCAGCAGGACTACCGGGACTAGCGTTCCGTCCCAGTACTTC.

The V call is TRBV21-1, the J call TRBJ2-3; the table gives TRBD2 as D, unverified against the DNA. TRBV21-1 is a documented pseudogene. This CDR3 region has 16 residues. The CDR3 region has the DNA TGTGCCAGCTGGACTCGTAGCGGGAGGCCTACAGATACGCAGTATTTT. It is translated as CASWTRSGRPTDTQYF.

The V gene is TRBV27, the J gene TRBJ1-2; 7 nucleotides align to TRBD1. Losses at the gene ends were 7 bases for V and 1 base for J; bases not matched to a gene: 3. This CDR3 is built from 13 residues. Germline CDR1 MNHEY, CDR2 SMNVEV (reference sequence). For the CDR3, the DNA is TGTGCCAGCACCGGACAGGATAACTATGGCTACACCTTC. Its protein is CASTGQDNYGYTF.

The CDR3, as DNA: TGCAGCGTTGAAGATCCAGGGGCAGAGATCTACGAGCAGTACTTC. It yields the protein CSVEDPGAEIYEQYF. The chain carries TRBV29-1 and TRBJ2-7; D is perhaps TRBD1 (6 bases). The CDR3 runs to 15 residues. The germline CDR1 and CDR2 sequences are SQVTM and ANQGSEA. V dropped 0 bases and J dropped 3 bases, with 15 bases sitting between them.

This clone was counted between two and nine times. The genes are TRBV6-1 and TRBJ2-7; D is ambiguous. The ends were cut back, 3 bases at V and 6 bases at J, with 6 bases in the middle. This CDR3 has 11 residues. In germline, CDR1 is MNHNS, CDR2 SASEGT. The CDR3 sequence is CASSEEIEQYF. CDR3 nucleotides: TGTGCCAGCAGTGAGGAGATCGAGCAGTACTTC.

This chain links TRBV6-1 with TRBJ1-2, with D perhaps TRBD1 (5 bases). Germline V gives CDR1 MNHNS, CDR2 SASEGT. The CDR3 contains 14 residues. The V gene lost 6 bases and the J gene lost 2 bases, with 13 bases spanning the gap. CDR3 protein: CASRSQGGNYGYTF. Written as DNA, the CDR3 is TGTGCCAGCAGATCCCAGGGAGGAAACTATGGCTACACCTTC.

The genes are TRBV27 and TRBJ2-4, with TRBD2 matching over 9 bases. This CDR3 is 14 amino acids long. After removal of 5 bases from V and 6 bases from J, the junction contained 5 bases not matched to a gene. Germline-derived CDR1 and CDR2 are MNHEY and SMNVEV (reference sequence). The CDR3 protein is CASSPLAGLNIQYF. CDR3 sequence (DNA): TGTGCCAGCAGTCCGCTAGCGGGGCTAAACATTCAGTACTTC.

V is TRBV2 and J is TRBJ1-2; TRBD1 matches 7 bases. The CDR3 has 14 residues. V was clipped by 6 bases and J by 0 bases; unmatched bases: 4. Germline V lookup: CDR1 SNHLY, CDR2 FYNNEI. The CDR3 nucleotides are TGTGCCAGCAGGGCACAGGGGACTAACTATGGCTACACCTTC. This gives the protein CASRAQGTNYGYTF.

The V call is TRBV11-1, the J call TRBJ2-2; 8 bases map to TRBD1. V lost 3 bases and J lost 11; bases outside the gene matches: 2. Germline V lookup: CDR1 SGHAT, CDR2 FQDESV (reference sequence). This CDR3 is 12 amino acids long. DNA of the CDR3: TGTGCCAGCAGCTTGGACAGGGAAGAGCTGTTTTTT. Translating it yields CASSLDREELFF. Full variable domain (remainder filled in from reference TRBV11-1 and TRBJ2-2): EAEVAQSPRYKITEKSQAVAFWCDPISGHATLYWYRQILGQGPELLVQFQDESVVDDSQLPKDRFSAERLKGVDSTLKIQPAELGDSAMYLCASSLDREELFFGEGSRLTVL.